Presented here are 2 T cell receptor beta chains from one specimen sequenced in a study of technical replicates of blood from a few donors. Sequenced by immunoSEQ multiplex PCR; TCRdb stores in-frame clones only, minus some. The sample shows approximately 94,000 clones, 90% to 96% of them seen only once. Sample: T cells isolated from PBMCs. The source of these receptors is a human donor in good health.

Here the CDR3 reads CASSVQGSYEQYF. The CDR3 DNA sequence: TGTGCCAGCAGTGTACAGGGTTCCTACGAGCAGTACTTC. The chain recombines TRBV25-1 with TRBJ2-7, with D tentatively TRBD1 (6 bases). V was pared by 4 bases and J by 1 base, with 8 bases between. CDR3 length equals 13 residues. CDR1 and CDR2 (germline): MGHDK, SYGVNS.

The rearrangement uses TRBV7-8 and TRBJ1-2; 10 nucleotides agree with TRBD1. This CDR3 spans 17 amino acids. Germline CDR1 SGHVS, CDR2 FQNEAQ. The junction had 12 bases not matched to a gene; V was cut back by 5 bases and J by 3 bases. CDR3 residues: CASSPLEGQGRDYGYTF. The CDR3 coding sequence is TGTGCCAGCAGCCCCCTCGAGGGACAGGGGAGAGACTATGGCTACACCTTC. The full variable domain, in which reference TRBV7-8 and TRBJ1-2 provide the parts outside the CDR3, is GAGVSQSPRYKVAKRGQDVALRCDPISGHVSLFWYQQALGQGPEFLTYFQNEAQLDKSGLPSDRFFAERPEGSVSTLKIQRTQQEDSAVYLCASSPLEGQGRDYGYTFGSGTRLTVV.